The source of this T cell receptor (beta chain) is a study of identical twins. Study-wide results and caveats: Conclusions leaned on cross-sectional statistical analysis and did not track the same donors over time.

The table lists this clonotype with a few counts. The antigen is not known. Each cDNA held unique molecular identifiers, and template switching gave it a universal primer site. Each CDR3 protein is one row after TCRdb ran MiXCR on the 5' RACE reads. The sample holds under 300,000 distinct CDR3 sequences, about 12% seen once. The V gene lost 8 bases and the J gene lost 8 bases, with 24 bases spanning the gap. Germline CDR1 reads MNHNS; CDR2 reads SASEGT. The CDR3 contains 15 residues. This same sample was also taken into another study, of yellow fever vaccine responses in identical twins.

This chain links TRBV6-1 with TRBJ1-1, with D uncertain. Input material: memory (CD45RO+) T cells sorted from blood. The TCR was taken from a woman between 18 and 29 years old in good health. CDR3 DNA sequence: TGTGCCAGCCTCACAAGAAAGACATTGGGAGAAGAAGCTTTCTTT. Translating gives CASLTRKTLGEEAFF.